This TCR beta chain was captured in a study of Graves' ophthalmopathy and Graves' hyperthyroidism. The CDR3 has 13 amino acids. V lost 6 bases and J 4 bases, leaving 12 bases between the germline ends. Germline V gives CDR1 MDHEN, CDR2 SYDVKM. The sequenced template was RNA, covering the TCR beta CDR3 region. First-round RT-PCR employed HTBI primers, with a second-round multiplex PCR after it. MiXCR, run by TCRdb on the multiplex PCR reads, gives a single entry per CDR3 protein. The data hold around 400,000 distinct CDR3 sequences, with 15% to 20% observed a single time. Ophthalmopathy donors showed moderate-to-severe activity, CAS ≥3, NOSPECS ≥4 and a duration under 3 months. The evidence that diagnosis relied on was clinical symptoms, serum thyroxine, TRAb, thyroid ultrasound and orbital computed tomography. Of note for this clonotype: The antigen remains undetermined.

Overall study findings and caveats: The majority of expanded thyroid clonotypes above 0.001 frequency also occurred in blood.

Sequencing was done on a sample of peripheral blood. The clonotype comes from a woman between 18 and 29 years old with Graves' ophthalmopathy. The chain links TRBV28 to TRBJ1-2, with D maybe TRBD1 (5 bases). In DNA form, the CDR3 reads TGTGCCAGCAGAAAGACAGTGATCTATGGCTACACCTTC. Amino acids: CASRKTVIYGYTF.